These 30 T cell receptor beta chains were all obtained from the same sample, sequenced in a study of blood T cells in healthy people across ages. The use of a sample-barcoded 5' primer and a J-beta primer mix characterized a second PCR of roughly 7 to 12 cycles. TCRdb re-analysed the 5' RACE reads in MiXCR, keeping a single row per CDR3 protein. Here the sample spans hundreds of thousands of distinct CDR3 sequences, less than 45% being singletons. Sequencing was performed on blood. The receptors originated from a man older than 75 in good health.

The V and J genes are TRBV6-2 or TRBV6-3 and TRBJ2-7; a possible D gene is TRBD2 (5 bases). V was trimmed by 0 bases and J by 2 bases, leaving 17 bases between them. This CDR3 is 17 amino acids long. Per germline, CDR1 MNHEY and CDR2 SVGEGT. The CDR3 sequence: CASSYSTKGLIPYEQYF. The CDR3 DNA follows: TGTGCCAGCAGTTACTCGACTAAGGGTCTGATACCCTACGAGCAGTACTTC.

About this clonotype: A much more abundant neighbour one base away suggests this may be a read error. The rearrangement links TRBV4-3 to TRBJ2-3; 8 nucleotides line up with TRBD2. Germline CDR1 and CDR2: LGHNA and YSLEER. V was clipped by 6 bases and J by 4 bases; unmatched bases: 9. The CDR3 sequence is 15 residues long. DNA for the CDR3: TGCGCCAGCAGTACGGGACGAGCGGGAGCAGATACGCAGTATTTT. It codes for CASSTGRAGADTQYF.

The DNA for the CDR3 is TGTGCCAGCAGTTTAGGGAGGGGACGGGTGAACACTGAAGCTTTCTTT. Amino acids: CASSLGRGRVNTEAFF. The rearrangement links TRBV12-3 or TRBV12-4 to TRBJ1-1; tentative D call: TRBD1 (5 bases). The CDR3 runs 16 residues. V lost 1 base and J lost 0, with 12 bases in between.

CDR3 loop: CASSFYGTTSYEQYF. In DNA, the CDR3 is TGTGCCAGCAGTTTTTACGGGACCACCTCCTACGAGCAGTACTTC. The genes are TRBV27 and TRBJ2-7, with D perhaps assigned TRBD1 or TRBD2 (5 bases each). Germline lookup yields CDR1 MNHEY and CDR2 SMNVEV (reference sequence). V lost 3 bases and J lost 0, with 12 bases in between. The CDR3 consists of 15 residues.

The gene calls are TRBV6-2 or TRBV6-3 and TRBJ1-5; TRBD1 might be the D (5 bases). CDR3 size: 18 residues. V was cut by 7 bases and J by 11 bases, with 33 bases left in between. CDR1 is MNHEY, CDR2 SVGEGT, per germline. DNA of the CDR3: TGTGCCAGCACCCCAGGGATTCTTCTGGGGATAAATTCAGTGACCCAGCATTTT. Amino acids: CASTPGILLGINSVTQHF.

A few counts support this clonotype. The chain links TRBV9 to TRBJ2-5, with a possible D match to TRBD1 (5 bases). The CDR3 contains 16 residues. Deletions cut 0 bases from V and 1 base from J, with 13 bases between. The germline CDR1 and CDR2 sequences are SGDLS and YYNGEE. The DNA of the CDR3 is TGTGCCAGCAGCGTAGGGGTTAGGGGCGCCCAAGAGACCCAGTACTTC. This gives the protein CASSVGVRGAQETQYF. The full variable domain, rest sourced from reference TRBV9 and TRBJ2-5, is DSGVTQTPKHLITATGQRVTLRCSPRSGDLSVYWYQQSLDQGLQFLIQYYNGEERAKGNILERFSAQQFPDLHSELNLSSLELGDSALYFCASSVGVRGAQETQYFGPGTRLLVL.

As regards this clonotype: Germline and junction disagree at one end, which may indicate a read error. J is TRBJ2-3 and V is TRBV6-6; no firm D call. Germline CDR1 reads MNHNY; CDR2 reads SVGAGI (reference sequence). The CDR3 contains 14 residues. The CDR3 DNA reads TGTGCCAGCAGTTACTCGGTGGGCACAGATACGCAGTTTTTT. Translation: CASSYSVGTDTQFF.

The count of this clonotype is one. The rearrangement joins TRBV10-3 to TRBJ2-5, with 11 bases lining up with TRBD1. The germline CDR1 and CDR2 sequences are ENHRY and SYGVKD. V dropped 4 bases and J dropped 5; count of bases not matched to a gene: 3. The length of the CDR3 is 14 residues. The CDR3 nucleotides read TGTGCCATCAGTGGGACAGGGGGCCGGGAGACCCAGTACTTC. It specifies CAISGTGGRETQYF.

This clonotype was detected only a few times. The J gene is TRBJ2-1, the V gene TRBV6-5, with 10 bases matching TRBD1. The CDR3 contains 15 residues. After removal of 5 bases from V and 5 bases from J, the junction contained 6 bases not matched to a gene. The germline CDR1 and CDR2 sequences are MNHEY and SVGAGI. DNA of the CDR3: TGTGCCAGCAGTCCAGACAGGGGGCGAGACAATGAGCAGTTCTTC. Amino acids: CASSPDRGRDNEQFF.

This clonotype was detected ten times or more. This chain joins TRBV10-3 and TRBJ2-3; D ambiguous. This CDR3 is built from 13 residues. V lost 4 bases, J lost 3 bases, and 8 bases lay in between. Germline-derived CDR1 and CDR2 are ENHRY and SYGVKD. The CDR3 DNA is TGTGCCATCAGTGCTCCGAGAACAGATACGCAGTATTTT. Its protein product is CAISAPRTDTQYF.

In regard to this clonotype: One junction end does not reproduce the germline sequence, and a read error may be involved. The rearrangement links TRBV20-1 to TRBJ2-5, with TRBD2 matching over 12 bases. The CDR3 has 15 residues. Germline V gene data show CDR1 as DFQATT and CDR2 as SNEGSKA (reference sequence). CDR3 residues: CGANGLAGIQETQYF. CDR3 nucleotide sequence: TGCGGTGCCAACGGACTAGCGGGGATCCAAGAGACCCAGTACTTC.

This chain links TRBV5-6 with TRBJ1-5; no definite D call. Germline-derived CDR1 and CDR2 are SGHDT and YYEEEE. The CDR3 covers 18 residues. Trimming removed 4 bases at V and 5 bases at J, with 25 bases between. The CDR3 nucleotides are TGTGCCAGCAGCCGCCGTCCGGCAGGCCGGGCACACGATCAGCCCCAGCATTTT. Its translation is CASSRRPAGRAHDQPQHF.

The chain employs TRBV7-2 and TRBJ2-3, with D perhaps assigned TRBD1 or TRBD2 (6 bases each). CDR3 size: 16 residues. Trimming removed 1 base from V and 9 bases from J, with 20 bases in between. Germline V gene sequence: CDR1 SGHTA, CDR2 FQGNSA. The CDR3 coding sequence is TGTGCCAGCAGCTTAGGGGGGGCGCAGATACGCCCCACGCAGTATTTT. Translated, it gives CASSLGGAQIRPTQYF.

This clonotype has a handful of counts. The rearrangement links TRBV5-4 to TRBJ2-7, with 7 bases aligning to TRBD1. The CDR3 covers 16 residues. Germline loops: CDR1 SGHNT, CDR2 YYREEE (reference sequence). V dropped 4 bases and J dropped 5; count of bases not matched to a gene: 15. The CDR3: CASSTLPGQLNNEQYF. The CDR3 nucleotides are TGTGCCAGCAGCACCTTACCGGGACAGCTTAACAACGAGCAGTACTTC.

This chain uses TRBV25-1 with TRBJ2-5, with 13 positions matching TRBD2. The germline V gene has CDR1 MGHDK and CDR2 SYGVNS. J lost 5 bases, V lost 6 bases, and 6 bases had no gene match. This CDR3 has 15 residues. The CDR3, as DNA: TGTGCCAGCAGACGGACTAGCGGGGGAGAGGAGACCCAGTACTTC. Encoded protein: CASRRTSGGEETQYF.

The rearrangement joins TRBV27 to TRBJ1-2; a weak D match, TRBD1 (6 bases). The CDR3 spans 17 residues. Trimming left V 4 bases short and J 6 bases short, with 24 bases between. Germline CDR1 reads MNHEY; CDR2 reads SMNVEV (reference sequence). This chain's CDR3 is CASSSHTSGAATHGYTF. CDR3 bases: TGTGCCAGCAGTTCTCATACGTCGGGGGCCGCAACCCATGGCTACACCTTC.

The V and J genes are TRBV20-1 and TRBJ2-4; 9 nucleotides match TRBD2. V shed 0 bases, J shed 2 bases, and the junction held 8 bases outside the gene matches. The germline gives CDR1 DFQATT, CDR2 SNEGSKA (reference sequence). The CDR3 runs to 17 residues. The CDR3 nucleotides read TGCAGTGCTAGAGATAGGAGCGGGAGGAATTCCAAAAACATTCAGTACTTC. Amino acid sequence: CSARDRSGRNSKNIQYF.

Concerning this clonotype itself: This may come from a read error, since a much larger clone is one base off. This chain links TRBV10-3 with TRBJ2-5; 10 bases match TRBD1. CDR1 is ENHRY and CDR2 is SYGVKD in the germline V gene. V gave up 3 bases and J gave up 4 bases; unmatched junction bases: 8. CDR3 length: 16 amino acids. CDR3 amino acids: CAISDGTGAGGETQYF. Written as DNA, the CDR3 is TGTGCCATCAGTGACGGGACAGGGGCTGGTGGAGAGACCCAGTACTTC.

The J gene is TRBJ2-5, the V gene TRBV7-9; D remains ambiguous. V was cut by 5 bases and J by 2 bases, with 12 bases left in between. Germline-derived CDR1 and CDR2 are SEHNR and FQNEAQ (reference sequence). There are 14 residues in the CDR3. The CDR3 loop reads CASSPSAVQETQYF. The CDR3 nucleotides are TGTGCCAGCAGCCCCAGCGCGGTTCAAGAGACCCAGTACTTC.

This clonotype was counted between two and nine times. The chain couples TRBV7-2 to TRBJ1-6, with 9 nucleotides matching TRBD1. The CDR3 length is 15 residues. CDR1 and CDR2 (germline): SGHTA, FQGNSA. V was clipped by 3 bases and J by 9 bases; unmatched bases: 6. This CDR3 is CASSLGQGHTSPLHF. The CDR3 bases are TGTGCCAGCAGCTTGGGACAGGGCCATACTTCACCCCTCCACTTT.

The rearrangement uses TRBV30 and TRBJ2-3; no firm D call. The CDR3 loop spans 11 amino acids. V lost 0 bases and J 6 bases, leaving 4 bases between the germline ends. CDR1 and CDR2 from the germline V gene are GTSNPN and SVGIG (reference sequence). The CDR3 loop reads CAWSVRDTQYF. The CDR3 region has the DNA TGTGCCTGGAGTGTACGGGATACGCAGTATTTT.

The rearrangement links TRBV9 to TRBJ1-2, with D possibly being TRBD1 (6 bases). This CDR3 is 14 amino acids long. Germline CDR1 reads SGDLS; CDR2 reads YYNGEE. V was cut by 3 bases and J by 2 bases, with 11 bases left in between. The CDR3 protein is CASSAATGNYGYTF. The CDR3 DNA reads as TGTGCCAGCAGCGCCGCAACAGGGAACTATGGCTACACCTTC.

This clonotype has just a few counts. The rearrangement joins TRBV7-2 to TRBJ2-1; 12 positions match TRBD2. CDR3 length: 15 residues. J was trimmed by 7 bases and V by 4 bases; bases with no gene match: 5. Germline V gene sequence: CDR1 SGHTA, CDR2 FQGNSA. This CDR3 is CASSSPTSGGNEQFF. The CDR3, as DNA: TGTGCCAGCAGCTCTCCTACTAGCGGGGGGAATGAGCAGTTCTTC.

In its sample, this clonotype was seen many times. The J gene is TRBJ2-3, the V gene TRBV7-7, with D unclear. The CDR3 is 15 residues long. Per the germline V gene, CDR1 is SSHAT and CDR2 is FNYEAQ (reference sequence). Trimming removed 3 bases from V and 1 base from J, with 11 bases in between. The CDR3 nucleotides read TGTGCCAGCAGCTTGAACTCCTGGGGCACAGATACGCAGTATTTT. Protein product: CASSLNSWGTDTQYF.

The genes are TRBV29-1 and TRBJ2-1; D might be TRBD1 (6 bases). The germline gives CDR1 SQVTM, CDR2 ANQGSEA. The CDR3 has 12 residues. Trimming left V 5 bases short and J 7 bases short, with 12 bases between. The CDR3 protein is CSVLPGQNEQFF. DNA for the CDR3: TGCAGCGTTCTCCCCGGACAGAATGAGCAGTTCTTC.

This clonotype was seen many times. The chain combines TRBV29-1 with TRBJ2-3, with 11 positions matching TRBD2. CDR1 is SQVTM and CDR2 is ANQGSEA in the germline V gene. The trim removed 5 bases at V and 1 base at J, leaving 2 bases unmatched. The CDR3 length is 14 residues. The CDR3 DNA follows: TGCAGCGTTATACTAGCGGGAGGCACAGATACGCAGTATTTT. Protein: CSVILAGGTDTQYF.

The chain uses TRBV4-1 and TRBJ2-2; 7 bases fit TRBD1. The CDR3 consists of 15 residues. The germline CDR1 and CDR2 sequences are MGHRA and YSYEKL. The V gene end was trimmed by 8 bases and the J gene end by 4 bases; junction bases not matched to a gene: 10. In DNA form, the CDR3 reads TGCGCCAGCCGCTCTACAGGGGATCGCACCGGGGAGCTGTTTTTT. It is translated as CASRSTGDRTGELFF.

The J gene is TRBJ2-2, the V gene TRBV4-2, with D perhaps matching TRBD1 or TRBD2 (5 bases each). The CDR3 is 14 amino acids. The ends were cut back, 2 bases at V and 6 bases at J, with 10 bases in the middle. The V gene's germline CDR1 is LGHNA and CDR2 YNFKEQ. The CDR3 loop reads CASSQLRGPGELFF. CDR3 bases: TGTGCCAGCAGCCAACTACGGGGACCCGGGGAGCTGTTTTTT.

The chain couples TRBV7-9 to TRBJ2-1, with a tentative D call TRBD1 (6 bases). CDR3 size: 15 residues. Trimming removed 5 bases at V and 8 bases at J, with 19 bases between. Germline CDR1 and CDR2: SEHNR and FQNEAQ (reference sequence). The CDR3 coding sequence is TGTGCCAGCAGCCAACAGGGAAAGGATCGCGATGAGCAGTTCTTC. It encodes CASSQQGKDRDEQFF.

This clonotype showed up many times. This chain joins TRBV11-2 and TRBJ1-5; D call uncertain. The V and J ends lost 0 bases and 9 bases respectively, with 12 bases between them. CDR1 and CDR2 from the germline V gene are SGHAT and FQNNGV. The CDR3 extends over 14 amino acids. As DNA, the CDR3 is TGTGCCAGCAGCTTAGAGGTGGCGGTTCCGCCCCAGCATTTT. Translating gives CASSLEVAVPPQHF.